This T cell receptor (beta chain) is from a study of T cell responses to AZD1222 COVID-19 vaccine. Regarding the study as a whole: Donors were chiefly white British, with a greater number of females, and clonal diversity was perhaps underestimated. With dominance at 160-218 and 743-854, vaccine-associated CD4 TCRs spanned spike. It was only after the peak T cell response that any repertoires were sampled.

This clone was recorded only once. Its antigen remains unknown. With 0 bases removed from V and 6 bases from J, the gap between germline ends came to 12 bases. CDR3 length: 15 amino acids. CDR1 and CDR2 from the germline V gene are KGHSH and LQKENI. This table comes from immunoSEQ multiplex PCR, and its TCRdb copy is limited to in-frame clones, with some not included. The sample has more than 35,000 clones; around 80% are singletons. This specimen consisted of peripheral blood, obtained 28 days after the second dose of the MenACWY control vaccine. This receptor was identified in an adult who received the MenACWY meningococcal vaccine as a control. The chain recombines TRBV18 with TRBJ1-5; D possibly corresponds to TRBD1 (5 bases). The CDR3 DNA sequence: TGTGCCAGCTCACCACCGCAGGGTTTGGGTCAGCCCCAGCATTTT. Amino acid sequence: CASSPPQGLGQPQHF.